This TCR beta chain comes out of a study of blood T cell repertoires in COVID-19. At the level of the study: PBMCs, B-cell-depleted T cells, or T cells provided the cDNA or gDNA that made up the material.

The CDR3 is 14 residues long. Germline V CDR1 and CDR2: SEHNR, FQNEAQ (reference sequence). V was trimmed by 1 base and J by 0 bases, leaving 4 bases between them. The table came from immunoSEQ multiplex PCR; TCRdb's copy has only in-frame clones and leaves some out. The profile shows 200,000 to 300,000 clones, around 90% of them singletons. The sequence was obtained from a woman aged 60-75 years with COVID-19, enrolled during active disease. Material for sequencing was peripheral blood. This rearrangement joins TRBV7-9 to TRBJ1-5; D ambiguous. CDR3 bases: TGTGCCAGCAGCTTAGGGCATAGCAATCAGCCCCAGCATTTT. Translating gives CASSLGHSNQPQHF.